This section outlines one T cell receptor (beta chain) sequence together with its context. The antigen it recognizes is unknown. There are no base qualities to consult, and no much larger clone falls within one base. Systemically healthy Caucasian individuals from Russia, some 36 in total and aged about 6 to 95 years, were included as donors. Each donor gave around 9.8 milliliters of peripheral blood, collected into EDTA-treated Vacutainer tubes. Ficoll-Paque density-gradient centrifugation was used to isolate PBMCs, with at least 7 million obtained per sample. Trizol reagent was used to extract total RNA from PBMCs, with at least 5 micrograms per sample. For every donor, an aliquot of PBMCs went through flow cytometry to measure the percentages of naive CD45RAhigh/CD27high T cells. Taken from the germline V gene, the CDR1 and CDR2 loops are MNHEY and SVGAGI. Trimming removed 4 bases from V and 5 bases from J, leaving 17 bases between the germline ends. The CDR3 sequence holds 15 residues, the cysteine and phenylalanine included. Only the CDR3 DNA stays, 45 bases, in frame from base 1.

The sample comes from a study of blood T cells in healthy people across ages (dated by TCRdb to 2014 to 2015). Study-wide context: In model experiments, template switching captured about one uniquely barcoded TCR beta cDNA molecule for every two T cells. The study measured age-related changes in TCR beta repertoire diversity using deep sequencing normalized with unique cDNA molecular identifiers. Two additional independent replicas of 1 million unique cDNA reads from the same blood draw were analyzed for two donors (one aged 18 to 30 and one aged 80 or older). The donors were divided into four age groups: young (average approximately 17 years), middle-aged (about 39), aged (approximately 59) and long-lived (82). To avoid experimental bias, donors of different ages were randomly spread across the sequencing lanes.

The library was prepared using 5' RACE. Sequencing relied on an Illumina HiSeq 2500. The second PCR ran for roughly 7 to 11 cycles and used a J-beta primer mix along with a sample-barcoded 5' primer. A template-switch 5' adaptor carrying 12 random nucleotides introduced a unique molecular identifier onto each TCR beta cDNA molecule. Each sample yielded at least 2.5 million CDR3-containing paired-end reads. First-strand cDNA was synthesized from all RNA with the Mint cDNA synthesis kit, primed by a TRBC-specific oligonucleotide. All cDNA was treated with uracil-DNA glycosylase and then went through a first 18-cycle PCR with the universal primers M1SS and BC2_uni_R. Processing in the source paper ran as follows. Each sample was normalized by randomly selecting 1 million high-quality reads, each carrying a distinct molecular identifier. Reads with shared molecular identifiers were discarded instead of being binned into consensus sequences. MiTCR, with a Q25 quality threshold and the strictest error-elimination algorithm, was used for CDR3 identification, clonotype clustering and error correction. A nonparametric unseen species model with Euler transformation was used to estimate a lower bound on total TCR beta diversity. The raw public data were reprocessed by TCRdb itself: fastp quality trimming at Q25, MiXCR clonotype calling, in-frame beta chains only. Rows with one shared CDR3 protein collapse into an entry with the most common genes and DNA. V and J calls and clone size were set by TCRdb, not the authors. A total of more than 700,000 distinct CDR3 sequences appear in this sample, around 50% of them only once. 18% of the sample is taken by the ten largest.

The paper as a whole reports these results and caveats: Compared with the aged group, more naive CD4+ T cells, fewer expanded clones and increased TCR diversity were shown by the long-lived group, suggesting age selection. Conclusive comparison of naive and antigen-experienced compartments was prevented by the profiling of bulk unsorted PBMCs. As age increased, observed TCR beta diversity per million T cells dropped in a roughly linear way, and a significant reduction was already evident by age 40. A strong correlation was found between observed TCR beta diversity and the percentage of naive T cells measured by flow cytometry. Because the CMV infection status of the donors was unknown, age-related changes in expanded clonotypes may potentially have been confounded. Total diversity estimates from one million sequenced T cells were considered lower bounds and underestimates.

The sample consisted of blood. The chain is encoded by TRBV6-5 joined to TRBJ1-1, and TRBD1 may be the D gene, going by 5 matching bases. The origin of this receptor is an elderly man in good health. At the DNA level, the sequence is TGTGCCAGCAGTTTCGCGGGACGTAGGGGTACTGAAGCTTTCTTT. Its coded protein is CASSFAGRRGTEAFF.